The source of this T cell receptor beta chain is a study of T cell responses to AZD1222 COVID-19 vaccine. Findings and caveats of the study: Donors, mostly white British, included more females; clonal diversity was possibly underestimated.

This clone is medium-sized (0.01 to 0.1%). Its matching antigen is unknown. The CDR3 has 13 amino acids. V lost 5 bases to trimming and J lost 7 bases, with 15 bases between them. TCRdb keeps only in-frame clones here, not all; method: immunoSEQ multiplex PCR. This table holds 120,000 to 150,000 clones, approximately 95% found once. Sequenced here: peripheral blood, sampled on day 0 of MenACWY control vaccination. The sequence was obtained from an adult in good health. The rearrangement links TRBV12-3 or TRBV12-4 to TRBJ2-7; D is possibly TRBD2 (5 bases). The CDR3 loop reads CASSLRITGEQYF. The CDR3 nucleotides are TGTGCCAGCAGTCTGAGGATCACGGGGGAGCAGTACTTC.